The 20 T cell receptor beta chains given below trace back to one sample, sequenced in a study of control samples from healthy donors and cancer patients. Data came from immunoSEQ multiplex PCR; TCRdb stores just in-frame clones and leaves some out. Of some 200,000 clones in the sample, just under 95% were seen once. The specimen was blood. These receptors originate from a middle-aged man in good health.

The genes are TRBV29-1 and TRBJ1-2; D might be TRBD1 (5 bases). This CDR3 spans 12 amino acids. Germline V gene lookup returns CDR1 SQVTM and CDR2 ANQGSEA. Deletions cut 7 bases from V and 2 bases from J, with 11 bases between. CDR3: CSDKGRNYGYTF. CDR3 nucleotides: TGCAGCGACAAGGGACGGAACTATGGCTACACCTTC.

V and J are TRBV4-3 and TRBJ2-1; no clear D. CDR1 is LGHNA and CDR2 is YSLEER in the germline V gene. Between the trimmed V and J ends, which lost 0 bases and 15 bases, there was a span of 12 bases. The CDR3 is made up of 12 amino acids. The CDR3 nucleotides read TGCGCCAGCAGCCAAGATTGGGGAATTCCGTTCTTC. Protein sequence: CASSQDWGIPFF.

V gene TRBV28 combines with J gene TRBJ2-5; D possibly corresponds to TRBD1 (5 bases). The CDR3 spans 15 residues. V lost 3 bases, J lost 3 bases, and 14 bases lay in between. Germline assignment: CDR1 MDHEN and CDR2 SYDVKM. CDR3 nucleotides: TGTGCCAGCAGTTTGAGCAGGGTTGAGAAAGAGACCCAGTACTTC. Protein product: CASSLSRVEKETQYF.

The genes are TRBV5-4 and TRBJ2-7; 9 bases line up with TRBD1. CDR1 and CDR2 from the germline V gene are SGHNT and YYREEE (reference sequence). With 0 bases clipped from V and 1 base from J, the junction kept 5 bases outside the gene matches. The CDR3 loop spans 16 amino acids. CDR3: CASSLGGQGGSYEQYF. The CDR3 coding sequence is TGTGCCAGCAGCTTGGGGGGACAGGGTGGGTCCTACGAGCAGTACTTC. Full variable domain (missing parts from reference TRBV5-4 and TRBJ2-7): ETGVTQSPTHLIKTRGQQVTLRCSSQSGHNTVSWYQQALGQGPQFIFQYYREEENGRGNFPPRFSGLQFPNYSSELNVNALELDDSALYLCASSLGGQGGSYEQYFGPGTRLTVT.

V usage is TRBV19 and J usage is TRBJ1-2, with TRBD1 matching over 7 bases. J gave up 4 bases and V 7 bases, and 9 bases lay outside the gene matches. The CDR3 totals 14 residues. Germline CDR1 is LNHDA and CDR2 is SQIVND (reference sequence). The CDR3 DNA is TGTGCCAGTACCGAACCGGGACAGATCTATGGCTACACCTTC. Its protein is CASTEPGQIYGYTF.

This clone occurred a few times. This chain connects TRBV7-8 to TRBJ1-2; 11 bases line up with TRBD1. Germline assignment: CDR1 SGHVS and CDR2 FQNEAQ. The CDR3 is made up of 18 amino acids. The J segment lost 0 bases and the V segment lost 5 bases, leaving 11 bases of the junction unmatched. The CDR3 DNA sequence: TGTGCCAGCAGCAACCGGGACAGGGGGGATCAAGCTAACTATGGCTACACCTTC. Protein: CASSNRDRGDQANYGYTF.

This CDR3 is CASSLSDSYEQYV. CDR3 in DNA: TGTGCCAGCAGTTTAAGTGATTCCTACGAGCAGTACGTC. V usage is TRBV12-3 or TRBV12-4 and J usage is TRBJ2-7; D is unclear. The V and J ends lost 2 bases and 1 base respectively, with 6 bases between them. The CDR3 sequence is 13 residues long.

CDR3 bases: TGCGCCAGCAGCTTGACGGTTTCTAACTATGGCTACACCTTC. Translated: CASSLTVSNYGYTF. The chain uses TRBV5-1 and TRBJ1-2; D unclear. Between the trimmed V and J ends, which lost 1 base and 0 bases, there was a span of 7 bases. Germline V gene sequence: CDR1 SGHRS, CDR2 YFSETQ. The CDR3 totals 14 residues.

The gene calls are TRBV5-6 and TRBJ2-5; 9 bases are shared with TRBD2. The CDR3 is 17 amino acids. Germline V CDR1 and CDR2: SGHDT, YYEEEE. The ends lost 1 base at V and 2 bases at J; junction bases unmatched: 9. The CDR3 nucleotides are TGTGCCAGCAGCTTGACGGGCTCCCTAGCGGGACAAGAGACCCAGTACTTC. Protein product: CASSLTGSLAGQETQYF.

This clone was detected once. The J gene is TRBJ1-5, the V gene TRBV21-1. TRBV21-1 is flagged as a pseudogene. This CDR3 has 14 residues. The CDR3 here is CASSRRGANQPQHF. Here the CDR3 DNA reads TGTGCCAGCAGCCGACGGGGGGCAAATCAGCCCCAGCATTTT.

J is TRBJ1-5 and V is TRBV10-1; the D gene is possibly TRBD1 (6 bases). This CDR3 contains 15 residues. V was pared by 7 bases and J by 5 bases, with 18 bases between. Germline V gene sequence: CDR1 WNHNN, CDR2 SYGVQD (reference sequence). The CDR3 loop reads CASNTGKRGYQPQHF. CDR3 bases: TGCGCCAGCAATACAGGGAAACGGGGGTATCAGCCCCAGCATTTT.

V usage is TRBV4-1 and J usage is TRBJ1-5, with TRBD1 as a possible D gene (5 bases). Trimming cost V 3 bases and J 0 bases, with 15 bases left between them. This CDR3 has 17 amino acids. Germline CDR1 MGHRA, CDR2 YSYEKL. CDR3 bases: TGCGCCAGCAGCCAGGGGCAATCAGGCTATAGCAATCAGCCCCAGCATTTT. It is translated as CASSQGQSGYSNQPQHF.

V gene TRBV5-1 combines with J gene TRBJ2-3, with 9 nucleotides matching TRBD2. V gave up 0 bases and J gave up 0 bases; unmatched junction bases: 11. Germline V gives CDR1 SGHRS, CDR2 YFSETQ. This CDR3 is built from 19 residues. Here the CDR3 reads CASSLARSGGSSSTDTQYF. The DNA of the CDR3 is TGCGCCAGCAGCTTGGCCAGGAGCGGGGGGTCGTCTAGCACAGATACGCAGTATTTT. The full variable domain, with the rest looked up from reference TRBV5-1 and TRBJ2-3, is KAGVTQTPRYLIKTRGQQVTLSCSPISGHRSVSWYQQTPGQGLQFLFEYFSETQRNKGNFPGRFSGRQFSNSRSEMNVSTLELGDSALYLCASSLARSGGSSSTDTQYFGPGTRLTVL.

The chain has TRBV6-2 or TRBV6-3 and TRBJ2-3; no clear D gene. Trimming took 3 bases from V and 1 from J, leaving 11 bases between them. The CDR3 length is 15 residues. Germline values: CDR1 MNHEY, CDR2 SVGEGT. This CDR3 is CASSYPQEGTDTQYF. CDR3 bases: TGTGCCAGCAGTTATCCCCAAGAGGGCACAGATACGCAGTATTTT.

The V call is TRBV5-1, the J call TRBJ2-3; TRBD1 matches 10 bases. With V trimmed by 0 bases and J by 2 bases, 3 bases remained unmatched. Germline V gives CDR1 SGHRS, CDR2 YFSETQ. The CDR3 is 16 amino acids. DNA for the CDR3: TGCGCCAGCAGCTTGGAGGGGACAGGGGTCACAGATACGCAGTATTTT. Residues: CASSLEGTGVTDTQYF.

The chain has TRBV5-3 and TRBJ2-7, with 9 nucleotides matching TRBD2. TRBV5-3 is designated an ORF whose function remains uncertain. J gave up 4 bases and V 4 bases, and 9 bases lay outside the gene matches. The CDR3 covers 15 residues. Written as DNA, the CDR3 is TGTGCCAGAAGCCATCGGAGCGGGGGGAAGTACGAGCAGTACTTC. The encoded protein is CARSHRSGGKYEQYF.

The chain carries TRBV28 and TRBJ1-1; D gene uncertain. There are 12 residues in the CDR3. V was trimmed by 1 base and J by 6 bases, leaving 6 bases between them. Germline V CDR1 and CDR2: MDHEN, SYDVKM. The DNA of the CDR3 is TGTGCCAGCAGTTTATTTTACGCTGAAGCTTTCTTT. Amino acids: CASSLFYAEAFF.

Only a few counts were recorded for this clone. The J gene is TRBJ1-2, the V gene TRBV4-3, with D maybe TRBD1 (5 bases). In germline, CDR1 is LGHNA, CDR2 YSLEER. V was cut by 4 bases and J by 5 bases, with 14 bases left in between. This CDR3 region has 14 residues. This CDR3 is CASSPGQVAYGYTF. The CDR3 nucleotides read TGCGCCAGCAGCCCGGGGCAGGTGGCGTATGGCTACACCTTC.

The CDR3 loop reads CATSDSGSSSGGYTF. DNA of the CDR3: TGTGCCACCAGTGATTCTGGCAGTTCCTCGGGAGGCTACACCTTC. The J gene is TRBJ1-2, the V gene TRBV24-1; D ambiguous. This CDR3 comprises 15 residues. CDR1 is KGHDR and CDR2 is SFDVKD in the germline V gene. Between the trimmed V and J ends, which lost 2 bases and 8 bases, there was a span of 17 bases.

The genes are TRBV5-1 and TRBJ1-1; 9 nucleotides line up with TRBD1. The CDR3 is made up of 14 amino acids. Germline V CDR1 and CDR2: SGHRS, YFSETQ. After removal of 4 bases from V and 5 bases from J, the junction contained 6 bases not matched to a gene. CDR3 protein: CASSRGQGGTEAFF. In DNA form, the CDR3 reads TGCGCCAGCAGCAGGGGACAGGGAGGGACTGAAGCTTTCTTT.